The clone carrying this TCR beta chain occurred a few times. The data belong to a study of T-cell reconstitution after alpha-beta-depleted transplantation in children. V shed 4 bases, J shed 5 bases, and the junction held 17 bases outside the gene matches. The CDR3 is made up of 17 amino acids. The germline V gene has CDR1 SGDLS and CDR2 YYNGEE. It was with unique molecular identifiers that the TCRbeta library was prepared. One entry per CDR3 protein results from TCRdb running MiXCR on the PCR reads. The sample records about 340,000 distinct CDR3 sequences, 10% being singletons. The source of this sequence is a human donor who donated a stem cell graft to a child with acute lymphoblastic leukemia. The material was PBMCs from the stem cell graft donor, obtained from the stem cell graft. The V gene is TRBV9, the J gene TRBJ2-5, with 7 bases aligning to TRBD2. Here the CDR3 DNA reads TGTGCCAGCAGCATAGGCGTGGCGGGAGATGTGTATGAGACCCAGTACTTC. It yields the protein CASSIGVAGDVYETQYF.